The 12 T cell receptor beta chains presented below share a single source sample, sequenced in a study of cytomegalovirus exposure and HLA in healthy donors. PCR primers comprised 60 Vbeta and 13 Jbeta primers. Clones were read by immunoSEQ multiplex PCR, and TCRdb kept only the in-frame ones, dropping some. The sample contains about 65,000 clones, 78% of which appear only once. The specimen sequenced was PBMCs. The receptor set was obtained from a girl aged 5-17 years in good health and CMV-seropositive.

The chain recombines TRBV30 with TRBJ1-6; TRBD1 matches at 9 bases. Trimming cost V 4 bases and J 7 bases; bases outside gene matches: 8. Germline V gives CDR1 GTSNPN, CDR2 SVGIG (reference sequence). This CDR3 is built from 15 residues. The CDR3, as DNA: TGTGCCTGGACCGGGACAGGGTGGGGAAATTCACCCCTCCACTTT. It specifies CAWTGTGWGNSPLHF.

By share of the sample, this clone is medium-sized. The rearrangement uses TRBV30 and TRBJ1-1, with 7 bases identical to TRBD1. This CDR3 contains 13 residues. Trimming took 5 bases from V and 1 from J; bases not matched to a gene: 4. CDR1 and CDR2 from the germline V gene are GTSNPN and SVGIG (reference sequence). The CDR3: CAWGDSTNTEAFF. In DNA, the CDR3 is TGTGCCTGGGGGGACAGTACGAACACTGAAGCTTTCTTT.

V is TRBV7-6 and J is TRBJ2-5; 7 bases agree with TRBD1. Germline CDR1 is SGHVS and CDR2 is FNYEAQ. Trimming cost V 2 bases and J 4 bases; bases outside gene matches: 4. The CDR3 is made up of 14 amino acids. The chain's CDR3 is CASSLFDRAETQYF. CDR3 DNA: TGTGCCAGCAGCTTATTTGACAGGGCAGAGACCCAGTACTTC.

The CDR3 loop reads CASRGQGYEKLFF. CDR3 DNA sequence: TGTGCCAGCAGGGGACAGGGGTATGAAAAACTGTTTTTT. This chain joins TRBV6-5 and TRBJ1-4, with 10 bases identical to TRBD1. The CDR3 spans 13 residues. Germline V lookup: CDR1 MNHEY, CDR2 SVGAGI. V trimming: 6 bases; J trimming: 6 bases; junction bases outside the gene matches: 1.

This clone came up once. V is TRBV7-6 and J is TRBJ1-3; unclear D gene. The CDR3 contains 18 residues. Germline-derived CDR1 and CDR2 are SGHVS and FNYEAQ. V lost 0 bases and J 2 bases, leaving 17 bases between the germline ends. The CDR3 DNA reads TGTGCCAGCAGCTTAGCGGTAAAGGGTGGACTTCCTGGAAACACCATATATTTT. This translates into CASSLAVKGGLPGNTIYF.

The rearrangement uses TRBV6-5 and TRBJ2-7, with TRBD1 as a possible D gene (6 bases). The CDR3 covers 14 residues. The germline gives CDR1 MNHEY, CDR2 SVGAGI. Trimming removed 5 bases at V and 3 bases at J, with 14 bases between. CDR3 in DNA: TGTGCCAGCAGTAGGACAGCTATCGGCTACGAGCAGTACTTC. Residues: CASSRTAIGYEQYF.

The V call is TRBV19, the J call TRBJ1-1, with TRBD1 matching 7 bases. The germline gives CDR1 LNHDA, CDR2 SQIVND (reference sequence). Trimming removed 5 bases from V and 1 base from J; junction bases left unmatched: 7. There are 15 residues in the CDR3. CDR3 sequence reads: CASSPKTGWNTEAFF. The CDR3, as DNA: TGTGCCAGTAGTCCCAAGACAGGGTGGAACACTGAAGCTTTCTTT.

The J gene is TRBJ2-1, the V gene TRBV4-1; 13 bases line up with TRBD2. The length of the CDR3 is 15 residues. Germline CDR1 and CDR2: MGHRA and YSYEKL. The V and J ends lost 3 bases and 9 bases, in that order; junction bases with no gene match: 5. CDR3 sequence: CASSHPGLAGSEQFF. The CDR3 DNA sequence: TGCGCCAGCAGCCACCCGGGACTAGCGGGATCTGAGCAGTTCTTC.

This clone was counted only a few times. This chain joins TRBV10-3 and TRBJ2-6; no clear D gene. The CDR3 contains 14 residues. With 5 bases removed from V and 0 bases from J, the gap between germline ends came to 5 bases. Germline V gene data show CDR1 as ENHRY and CDR2 as SYGVKD. This CDR3 is CAISSDSGANVLTF. The CDR3 DNA is TGTGCCATCAGTTCAGACTCTGGGGCCAACGTCCTGACTTTC.

The chain employs TRBV4-3 and TRBJ2-1; the D gene is possibly TRBD2 (7 bases). CDR1 and CDR2 (germline): LGHNA, YSLEER. There are 15 residues in the CDR3. V was trimmed by 1 base and J by 7 bases, leaving 14 bases between them. Here the CDR3 DNA reads TGCGCCAGCAGCCAAGGGGGGGGAGGGACAAATGAGCAGTTCTTC. This translates into CASSQGGGGTNEQFF.

A few counts support this clone. The chain is built from TRBV5-3 and TRBJ2-1, with D unresolved. TRBV5-3 is known as an ORF, though its function is uncertain. The germline V and J ends were trimmed by 7 bases and 6 bases, with 8 bases remaining between them. This CDR3 is built from 11 residues. CDR3 coding DNA: TGTGCCAGAGGCCTCCTCAATGAGCAGTTCTTC. Translated, it gives CARGLLNEQFF.

V usage is TRBV6-1 and J usage is TRBJ2-5; 7 nucleotides match TRBD2. Germline loops: CDR1 MNHNS, CDR2 SASEGT. J was trimmed by 1 base and V by 0 bases; bases with no gene match: 5. The CDR3 sequence is 16 residues long. CDR3 in amino acids: CASSEASGGGQETQYF. For the CDR3, the DNA is TGTGCCAGCAGTGAAGCCTCGGGGGGTGGCCAAGAGACCCAGTACTTC.